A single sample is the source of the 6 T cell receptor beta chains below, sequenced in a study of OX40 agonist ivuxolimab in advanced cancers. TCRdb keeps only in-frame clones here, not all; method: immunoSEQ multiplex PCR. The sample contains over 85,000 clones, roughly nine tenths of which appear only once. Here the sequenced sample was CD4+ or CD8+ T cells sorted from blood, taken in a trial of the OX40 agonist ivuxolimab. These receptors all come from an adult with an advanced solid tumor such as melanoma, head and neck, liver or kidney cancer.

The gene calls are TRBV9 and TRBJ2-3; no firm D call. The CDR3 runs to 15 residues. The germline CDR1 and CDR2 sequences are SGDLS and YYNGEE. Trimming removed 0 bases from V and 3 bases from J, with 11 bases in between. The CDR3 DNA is TGTGCCAGCAGCGTAGTTGGTAGCAAAACAGATACGCAGTATTTT. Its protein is CASSVVGSKTDTQYF.

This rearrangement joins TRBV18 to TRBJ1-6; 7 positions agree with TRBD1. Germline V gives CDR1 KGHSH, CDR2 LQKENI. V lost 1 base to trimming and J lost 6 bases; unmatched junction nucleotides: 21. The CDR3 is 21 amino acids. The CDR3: CASSPLGPGQRFARPNSPLHF. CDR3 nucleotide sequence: TGTGCCAGCTCACCACTCGGACCGGGACAGCGGTTTGCCCGTCCTAATTCACCCCTCCACTTT.

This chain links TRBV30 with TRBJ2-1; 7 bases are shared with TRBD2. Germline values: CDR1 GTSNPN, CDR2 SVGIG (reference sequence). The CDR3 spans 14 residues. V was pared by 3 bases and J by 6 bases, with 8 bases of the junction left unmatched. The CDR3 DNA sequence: TGTGCCTGGAGAGTGGGCGGGAGTTTCAATGAGCAGTTCTTC. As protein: CAWRVGGSFNEQFF.

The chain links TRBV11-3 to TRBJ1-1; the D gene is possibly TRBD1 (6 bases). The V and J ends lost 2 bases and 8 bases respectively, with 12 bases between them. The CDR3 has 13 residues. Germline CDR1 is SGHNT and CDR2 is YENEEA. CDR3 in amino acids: CASSLFPGTEAFF. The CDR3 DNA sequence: TGTGCCAGCAGCTTATTCCCCGGGACAGAAGCTTTCTTT. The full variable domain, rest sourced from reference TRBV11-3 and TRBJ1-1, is EAGVVQSPRYKIIEKKQPVAFWCNPISGHNTLYWYLQNLGQGPELLIRYENEEAVDDSQLPKDRFSAERLKGVDSTLKIQPAELGDSAVYLCASSLFPGTEAFFGQGTRLTVV.

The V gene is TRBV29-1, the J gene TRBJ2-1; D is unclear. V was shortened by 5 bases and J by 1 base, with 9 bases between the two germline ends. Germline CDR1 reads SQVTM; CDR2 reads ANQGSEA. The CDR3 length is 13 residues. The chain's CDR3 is CSVKLGSYNEQFF. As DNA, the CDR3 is TGCAGCGTTAAACTGGGTTCCTACAATGAGCAGTTCTTC.

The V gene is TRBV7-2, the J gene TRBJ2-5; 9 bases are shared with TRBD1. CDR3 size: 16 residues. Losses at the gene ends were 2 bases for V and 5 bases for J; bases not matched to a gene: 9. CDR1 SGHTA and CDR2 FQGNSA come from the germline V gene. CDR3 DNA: TGTGCCAGCAGCTTAACCCGGGACAGGGTATTGGAGACCCAGTACTTC. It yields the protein CASSLTRDRVLETQYF.